The source of this T cell receptor beta chain is a study of blood T cell repertoires in COVID-19. Study as a whole: Sample material is recorded as cDNA or gDNA derived from T cells, B-cell-depleted T cells, or PBMCs.

After removal of 5 bases from V and 0 bases from J, the junction contained 13 bases not matched to a gene. Germline assignment: CDR1 SGHVS and CDR2 FQNEAQ. The CDR3 has 19 amino acids. This clone was observed a single time. Here immunoSEQ multiplex PCR was the method, and the copy in TCRdb shows in-frame clones only, minus some. This sample has 450,000 or so clones, with around 90% found just once. The sample was peripheral blood. The chain has TRBV7-8 and TRBJ2-3, with 11 nucleotides matching TRBD2. This sequence originates from a young man with COVID-19, enrolled during active disease. This CDR3 reads CASSRDIWTSGPSTDTQYF. CDR3 nucleotides: TGTGCCAGCAGCCGGGACATTTGGACTAGCGGGCCTAGCACAGATACGCAGTATTTT. The variable domain in full, with the rest retrieved from reference TRBV7-8 and TRBJ2-3, is GAGVSQSPRYKVAKRGQDVALRCDPISGHVSLFWYQQALGQGPEFLTYFQNEAQLDKSGLPSDRFFAERPEGSVSTLKIQRTQQEDSAVYLCASSRDIWTSGPSTDTQYFGPGTRLTVL.